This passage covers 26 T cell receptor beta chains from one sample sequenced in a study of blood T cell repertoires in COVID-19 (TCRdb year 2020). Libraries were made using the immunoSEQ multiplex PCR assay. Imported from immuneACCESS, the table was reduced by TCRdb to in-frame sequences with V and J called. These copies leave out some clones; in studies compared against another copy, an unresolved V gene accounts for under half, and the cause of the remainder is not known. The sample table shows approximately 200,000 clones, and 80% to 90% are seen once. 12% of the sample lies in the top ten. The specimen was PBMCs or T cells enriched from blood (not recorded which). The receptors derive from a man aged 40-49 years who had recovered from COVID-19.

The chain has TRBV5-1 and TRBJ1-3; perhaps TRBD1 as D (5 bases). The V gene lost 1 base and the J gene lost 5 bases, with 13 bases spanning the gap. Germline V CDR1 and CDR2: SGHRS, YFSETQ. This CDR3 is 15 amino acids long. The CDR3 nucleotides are TGCGCCAGCAGCTTGTCATATCGGGGGAGAAACACCATATATTTT. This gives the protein CASSLSYRGRNTIYF.

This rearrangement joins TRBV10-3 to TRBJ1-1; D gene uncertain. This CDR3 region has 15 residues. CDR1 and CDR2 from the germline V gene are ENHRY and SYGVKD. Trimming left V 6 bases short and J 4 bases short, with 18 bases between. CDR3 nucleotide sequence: TGTGCCATCAGCTCGGGGTTTGGTGGGAGCACTGAAGCTTTCTTT. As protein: CAISSGFGGSTEAFF.

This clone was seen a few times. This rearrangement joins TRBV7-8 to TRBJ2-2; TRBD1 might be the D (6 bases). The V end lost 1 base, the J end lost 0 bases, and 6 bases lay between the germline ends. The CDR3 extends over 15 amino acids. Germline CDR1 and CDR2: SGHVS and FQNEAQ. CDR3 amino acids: CASSLDRANTGELFF. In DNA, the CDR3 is TGTGCCAGCAGCTTAGACAGGGCGAACACCGGGGAGCTGTTTTTT.

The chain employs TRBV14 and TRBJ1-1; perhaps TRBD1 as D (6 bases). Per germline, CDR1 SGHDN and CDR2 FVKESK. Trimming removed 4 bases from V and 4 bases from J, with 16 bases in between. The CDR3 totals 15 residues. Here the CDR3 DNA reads TGTGCCAGCAGCCGGGTAGCGGGGGGCGGCACTGAAGCTTTCTTT. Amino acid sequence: CASSRVAGGGTEAFF.

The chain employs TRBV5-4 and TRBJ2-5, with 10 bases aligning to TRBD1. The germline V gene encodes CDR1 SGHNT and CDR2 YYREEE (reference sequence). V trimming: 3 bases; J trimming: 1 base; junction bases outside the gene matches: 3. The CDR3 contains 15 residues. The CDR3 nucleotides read TGTGCCAGCAGCTCTAGACAGGGGGCCCAAGAGACCCAGTACTTC. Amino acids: CASSSRQGAQETQYF.

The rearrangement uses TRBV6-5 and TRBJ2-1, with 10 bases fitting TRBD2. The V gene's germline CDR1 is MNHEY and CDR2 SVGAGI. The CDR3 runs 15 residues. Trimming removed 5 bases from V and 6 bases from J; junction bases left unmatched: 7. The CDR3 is CASSPLGLAANEQFF. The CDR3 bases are TGTGCCAGCAGTCCCTTAGGACTAGCGGCCAATGAGCAGTTCTTC.

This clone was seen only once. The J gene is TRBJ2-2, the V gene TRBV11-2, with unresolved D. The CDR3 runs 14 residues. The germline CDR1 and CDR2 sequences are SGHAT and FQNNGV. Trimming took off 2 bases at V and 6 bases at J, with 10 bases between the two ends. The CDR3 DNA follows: TGTGCCAGCAGCTTAATCCGCTACGCCGGGGAGCTGTTTTTT. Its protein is CASSLIRYAGELFF.

This CDR3 is CASSIALGVGITDTQYF. DNA of the CDR3: TGTGCCAGTAGTATAGCTCTCGGGGTCGGAATCACAGATACGCAGTATTTT. The V call is TRBV19, the J call TRBJ2-3, with TRBD2 as a possible D gene (5 bases). CDR1 is LNHDA and CDR2 is SQIVND in the germline V gene (reference sequence). The ends were cut back, 1 base at V and 2 bases at J, with 16 bases in the middle. The CDR3 has 17 residues.

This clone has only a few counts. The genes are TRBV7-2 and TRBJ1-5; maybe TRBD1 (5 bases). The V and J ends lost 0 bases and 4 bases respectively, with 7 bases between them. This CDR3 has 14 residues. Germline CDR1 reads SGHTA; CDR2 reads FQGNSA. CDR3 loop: CASSLAQENQPQHF. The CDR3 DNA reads TGTGCCAGCAGCTTAGCACAGGAAAATCAGCCCCAGCATTTT.

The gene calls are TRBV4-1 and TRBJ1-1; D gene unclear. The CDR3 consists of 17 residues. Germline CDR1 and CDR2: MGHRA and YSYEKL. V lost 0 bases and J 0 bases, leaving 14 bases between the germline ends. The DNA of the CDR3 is TGCGCCAGCAGCCAAGAGAACCCTGGCCGCATGAACACTGAAGCTTTCTTT. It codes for CASSQENPGRMNTEAFF.

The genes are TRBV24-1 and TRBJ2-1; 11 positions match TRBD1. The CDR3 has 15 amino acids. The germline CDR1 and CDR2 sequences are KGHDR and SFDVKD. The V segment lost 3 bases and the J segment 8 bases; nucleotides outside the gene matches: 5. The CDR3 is CATSDPGQGADEQFF. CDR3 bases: TGTGCCACCAGTGATCCAGGACAGGGGGCGGATGAGCAGTTCTTC.

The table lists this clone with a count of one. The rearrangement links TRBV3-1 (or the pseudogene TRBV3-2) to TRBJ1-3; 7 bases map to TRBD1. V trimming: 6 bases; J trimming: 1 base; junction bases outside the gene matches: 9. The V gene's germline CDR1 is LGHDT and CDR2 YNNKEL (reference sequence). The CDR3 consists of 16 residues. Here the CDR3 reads CASRRVKQGSGNTIYF. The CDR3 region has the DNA TGTGCCAGCAGGCGTGTAAAACAGGGGTCTGGAAACACCATATATTTT.

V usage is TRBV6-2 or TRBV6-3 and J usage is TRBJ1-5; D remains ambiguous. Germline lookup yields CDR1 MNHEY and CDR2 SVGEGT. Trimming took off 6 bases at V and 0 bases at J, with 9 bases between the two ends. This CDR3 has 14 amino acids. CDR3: CASSQTYSNQPQHF. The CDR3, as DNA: TGTGCCAGCAGCCAAACTTATAGCAATCAGCCCCAGCATTTT.

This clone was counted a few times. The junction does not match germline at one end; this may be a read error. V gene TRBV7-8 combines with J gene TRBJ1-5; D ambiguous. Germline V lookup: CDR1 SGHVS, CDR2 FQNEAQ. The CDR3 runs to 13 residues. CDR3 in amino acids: CASGFRIDQPQHF. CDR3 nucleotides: TGTGCCAGCGGCTTCAGGATCGATCAGCCCCAGCATTTT.

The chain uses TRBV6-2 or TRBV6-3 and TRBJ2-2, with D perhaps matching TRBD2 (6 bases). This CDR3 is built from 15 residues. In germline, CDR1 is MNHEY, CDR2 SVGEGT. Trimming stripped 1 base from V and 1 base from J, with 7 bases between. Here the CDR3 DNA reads TGTGCCAGCAGTTACTTTAGCGGGAACACCGGGGAGCTGTTTTTT. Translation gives CASSYFSGNTGELFF.

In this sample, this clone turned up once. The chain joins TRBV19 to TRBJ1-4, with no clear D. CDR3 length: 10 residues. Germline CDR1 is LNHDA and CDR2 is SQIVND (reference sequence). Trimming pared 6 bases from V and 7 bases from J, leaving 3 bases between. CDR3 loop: CASSREKLFF. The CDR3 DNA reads TGTGCCAGTAGCCGTGAAAAACTGTTTTTT.

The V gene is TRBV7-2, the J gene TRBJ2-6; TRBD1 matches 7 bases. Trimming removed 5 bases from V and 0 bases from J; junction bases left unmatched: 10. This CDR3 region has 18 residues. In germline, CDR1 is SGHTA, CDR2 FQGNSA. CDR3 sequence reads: CASSPMGQPYSGANVLTF. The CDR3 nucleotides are TGTGCCAGCAGCCCAATGGGACAGCCCTACTCTGGGGCCAACGTCCTGACTTTC.

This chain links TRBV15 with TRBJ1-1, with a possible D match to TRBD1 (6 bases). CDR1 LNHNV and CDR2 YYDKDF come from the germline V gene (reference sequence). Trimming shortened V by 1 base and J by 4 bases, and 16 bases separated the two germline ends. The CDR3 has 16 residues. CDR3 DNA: TGTGCCACCAGCAGAGGACCCAGGGGCCAGGTCACTGAAGCTTTCTTT. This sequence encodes CATSRGPRGQVTEAFF.

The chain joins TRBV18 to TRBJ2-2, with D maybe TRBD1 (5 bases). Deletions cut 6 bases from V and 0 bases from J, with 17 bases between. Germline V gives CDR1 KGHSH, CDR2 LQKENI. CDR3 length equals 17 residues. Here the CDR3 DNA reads TGTGCCAGCTCCCCGCAAAGAACAGGCTCGAACACCGGGGAGCTGTTTTTT. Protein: CASSPQRTGSNTGELFF.

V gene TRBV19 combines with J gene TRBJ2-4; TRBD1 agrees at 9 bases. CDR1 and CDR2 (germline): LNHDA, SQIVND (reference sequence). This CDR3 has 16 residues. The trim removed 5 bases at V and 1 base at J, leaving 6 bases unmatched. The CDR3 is CASSQWTGEAKNIQYF. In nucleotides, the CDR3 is TGTGCCAGTAGTCAATGGACAGGGGAGGCCAAAAACATTCAGTACTTC.

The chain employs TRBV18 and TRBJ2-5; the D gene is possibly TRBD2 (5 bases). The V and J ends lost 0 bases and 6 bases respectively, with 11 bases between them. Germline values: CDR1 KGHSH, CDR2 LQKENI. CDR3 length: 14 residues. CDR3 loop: CASSPPPGGKTQYF. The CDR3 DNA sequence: TGTGCCAGCTCACCACCCCCAGGAGGAAAGACCCAGTACTTC.

The CDR3 loop is CASSVARYLNYGYTF. The CDR3 nucleotides read TGTGCCAGCAGCGTAGCTAGATACCTCAACTATGGCTACACCTTC. The chain links TRBV9 to TRBJ1-2; D not certain. This CDR3 comprises 15 residues. Germline V gene lookup returns CDR1 SGDLS and CDR2 YYNGEE. Trimming removed 0 bases from V and 2 bases from J, with 11 bases in between. The variable domain in full, completed from reference TRBV9 and TRBJ1-2, reads DSGVTQTPKHLITATGQRVTLRCSPRSGDLSVYWYQQSLDQGLQFLIQYYNGEERAKGNILERFSAQQFPDLHSELNLSSLELGDSALYFCASSVARYLNYGYTFGSGTRLTVV.

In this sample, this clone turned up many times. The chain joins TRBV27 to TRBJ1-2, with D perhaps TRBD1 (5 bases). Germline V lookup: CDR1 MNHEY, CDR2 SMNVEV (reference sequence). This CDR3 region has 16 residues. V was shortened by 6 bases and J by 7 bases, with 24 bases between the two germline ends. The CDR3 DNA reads TGTGCCAGCAGCCCTCGGGGGGAGGGGCGTCTAGTTGGCTACACCTTC. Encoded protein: CASSPRGEGRLVGYTF.

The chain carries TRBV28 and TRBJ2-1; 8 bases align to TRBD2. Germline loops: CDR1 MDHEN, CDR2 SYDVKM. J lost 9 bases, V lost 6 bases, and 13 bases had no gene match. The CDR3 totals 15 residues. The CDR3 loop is CASSLAPGLASEQFF. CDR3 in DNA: TGTGCCAGCAGCCTTGCCCCAGGACTAGCATCTGAGCAGTTCTTC.

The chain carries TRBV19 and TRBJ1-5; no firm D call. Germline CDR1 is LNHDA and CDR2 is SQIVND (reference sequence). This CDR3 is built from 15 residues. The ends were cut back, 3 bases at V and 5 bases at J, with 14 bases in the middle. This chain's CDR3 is CASSILSGPHQPQHF. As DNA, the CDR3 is TGTGCCAGTAGTATCCTGTCAGGCCCTCATCAGCCCCAGCATTTT.

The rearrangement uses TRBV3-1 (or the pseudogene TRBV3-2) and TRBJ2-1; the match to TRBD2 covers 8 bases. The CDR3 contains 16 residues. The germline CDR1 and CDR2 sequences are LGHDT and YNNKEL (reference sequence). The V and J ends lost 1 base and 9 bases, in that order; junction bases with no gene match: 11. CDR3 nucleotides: TGTGCCAGCAGCCAAGTGGCGGGAGGATTTGGCGTTGAGCAGTTCTTC. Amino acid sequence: CASSQVAGGFGVEQFF.